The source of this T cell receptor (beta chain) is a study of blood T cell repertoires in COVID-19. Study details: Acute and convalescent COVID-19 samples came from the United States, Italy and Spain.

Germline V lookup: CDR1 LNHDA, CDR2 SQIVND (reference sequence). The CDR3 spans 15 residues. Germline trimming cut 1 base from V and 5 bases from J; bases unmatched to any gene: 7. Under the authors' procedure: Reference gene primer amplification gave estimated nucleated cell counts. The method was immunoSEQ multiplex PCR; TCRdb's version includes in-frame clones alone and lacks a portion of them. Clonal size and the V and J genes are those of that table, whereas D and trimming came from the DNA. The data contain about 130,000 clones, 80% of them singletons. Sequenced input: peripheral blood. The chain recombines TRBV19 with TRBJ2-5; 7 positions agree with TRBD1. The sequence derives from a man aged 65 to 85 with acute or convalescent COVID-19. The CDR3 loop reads CASSIALTGRETQYF. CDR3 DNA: TGTGCCAGTAGTATAGCCCTGACAGGGCGGGAGACCCAGTACTTC. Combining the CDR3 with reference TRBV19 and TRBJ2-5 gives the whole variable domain DGGITQSPKYLFRKEGQNVTLSCEQNLNHDAMYWYRQDPGQGLRLIYYSQIVNDFQKGDIAEGYSVSREKKESFPLTVTSAQKNPTAFYLCASSIALTGRETQYFGPGTRLLVL.